A selection of T cell receptor beta chains follows, all from one sample in a study of beta chain features in type 1 diabetes. The repertoire was sequenced with immunoSEQ multiplex PCR; TCRdb's copy has only in-frame clones and lacks some. The sample lists more than 300,000 clones, roughly 16% occurring once. The specimen was naive CD4+ T cells from blood. Receptor source: a woman aged 18 to 35 in good health. Each CDR3 is given with its conserved first and last residue. D genes are given only for firm matches. A clone size is listed for some rows: how often the clone was seen (once, few, many), or a class if it is expanded.

v_gene	d_gene	abundance	j_gene	CDR3aa	CDR3nt
TRBV19	TRBD2	-	TRBJ2-5	CASSIRALAGGTQYF	TGTGCCAGTAGTATCCGGGCACTAGCGGGTGGGACCCAGTACTTC
TRBV4-1	-	few	TRBJ2-7	CASSQTPRDITYEQYF	TGCGCCAGCAGCCAAACCCCACGGGACATAACCTACGAGCAGTACTTC
TRBV30	-	-	TRBJ1-1	CAWKGFLNTEAFF	TGTGCCTGGAAGGGGTTCCTGAACACTGAAGCTTTCTTT
TRBV28	-	few	TRBJ1-5	CASIQVNQPQHF	TGTGCCAGCATCCAGGTCAATCAGCCCCAGCATTTT
TRBV7-9	TRBD1	few	TRBJ2-7	CASSWDRDGFPYEQYF	TGTGCCAGCAGCTGGGACAGGGACGGGTTCCCCTACGAGCAGTACTTC
TRBV9	-	few	TRBJ1-2	CASSEAVGRAYGYTF	TGTGCCAGCAGCGAGGCTGTAGGGCGGGCCTATGGCTACACCTTC
TRBV5-4	TRBD1	-	TRBJ2-1	CASSSGQGVYNEQFF	TGTGCCAGCAGCTCGGGACAGGGAGTCTACAATGAGCAGTTCTTC
TRBV19	TRBD1	-	TRBJ1-1	CASSAPGQGNTEAFF	TGTGCCAGTAGTGCCCCAGGACAGGGGAACACTGAAGCTTTCTTT
TRBV2	TRBD2	-	TRBJ2-2	CASNLAGEGTGELFF	TGTGCCAGCAACCTAGCGGGGGAGGGGACCGGGGAGCTGTTTTTT
TRBV28	TRBD2	-	TRBJ2-5	CASRWLAGEETQYF	TGTGCCAGCCGTTGGCTAGCGGGCGAAGAGACCCAGTACTTC
TRBV7-9	-	few	TRBJ1-5	CASSLVGGNPNQPQHF	TGTGCCAGCAGCTTAGTTGGGGGGAATCCCAATCAGCCCCAGCATTTT
TRBV18	TRBD2	few	TRBJ2-1	CASSPAGSGSSYNEQFF	TGTGCCAGCTCACCTGCGGGGAGCGGGAGCTCCTACAATGAGCAGTTCTTC
TRBV11-2	TRBD2	few	TRBJ2-5	CASSLWAGEETQYF	TGTGCCAGCAGCTTATGGGCGGGAGAAGAGACCCAGTACTTC
TRBV5-1	-	-	TRBJ2-7	CASSWGHRDTGEQYF	TGCGCCAGCAGCTGGGGCCACCGGGACACAGGAGAGCAGTACTTC
TRBV4-1	TRBD2	few	TRBJ2-1	CASSPGTSGPNEQFF	TGCGCCAGCAGCCCCGGGACTAGCGGGCCCAATGAGCAGTTCTTC
TRBV10-3	TRBD2	-	TRBJ2-7	CAIREGLAGGEQYF	TGTGCCATCAGGGAGGGACTAGCGGGAGGAGAGCAGTACTTC
TRBV18	-	-	TRBJ2-2	CASSITESLRDTGELFF	TGTGCCAGCTCAATTACAGAAAGCCTTCGAGACACCGGGGAGCTGTTTTTT
TRBV7-9	-	few	TRBJ2-3	CASSFGGSEDTQYF	TGTGCCAGCAGCTTCGGCGGGTCTGAGGATACGCAGTATTTT
TRBV5-1	TRBD1	-	TRBJ1-2	CASKADRGRGYTF	TGCGCCAGCAAAGCCGACAGGGGAAGGGGCTACACCTTC
TRBV18	TRBD2	-	TRBJ2-3	CASSPTGLAGGSTDTQYF	TGTGCCAGCTCACCAACGGGACTAGCGGGAGGAAGCACAGATACGCAGTATTTT
TRBV5-4	-	few	TRBJ2-1	CASSSWTGNNEQFF	TGTGCCAGCAGCTCCTGGACTGGAAACAATGAGCAGTTCTTC
TRBV29-1	-	few	TRBJ1-1	CSTRGHRNTEAFF	TGCAGCACAAGGGGACATAGGAACACTGAAGCTTTCTTT
TRBV7-6	-	few	TRBJ2-5	CASSRTVTVTQYF	TGTGCCAGCAGCCGTACCGTGACAGTTACCCAGTACTTC
TRBV28	TRBD2	-	TRBJ2-7	CASSPGRSSFPYEQYF	TGTGCCAGCAGCCCCGGGAGGTCCTCGTTTCCCTACGAGCAGTACTTC
TRBV4-3	TRBD2	-	TRBJ2-5	CASSQDLRTAGVTYF	TGCGCCAGCAGCCAAGACCTCCGGACGGCGGGAGTGACGTACTTC
TRBV2	TRBD2	few	TRBJ2-7	CASTGTSGRNREQYF	TGTGCCAGCACCGGGACTAGCGGGAGGAATCGCGAGCAGTACTTC
TRBV29-1	-	-	TRBJ1-3	CSVTGLTGNTIYF	TGCAGCGTTACAGGATTGACAGGAAACACCATATATTTT
TRBV28	-	few	TRBJ2-3	CASALESPDTQYF	TGTGCCAGCGCATTAGAGTCCCCAGATACGCAGTATTTT
TRBV28	-	-	TRBJ1-2	CASSKGGGKHYGYTF	TGTGCCAGCAGTAAGGGCGGGGGGAAACACTATGGCTACACCTTC
TRBV28	-	few	TRBJ2-3	CASSLAGITDTQYF	TGTGCCAGCAGTTTAGCGGGAATCACAGATACGCAGTATTTT
TRBV4-2	TRBD2	few	TRBJ2-1	CASSQEPGTTYNEQFF	TGTGCCAGCAGCCAAGAACCCGGGACTACTTACAATGAGCAGTTCTTC
TRBV6-5	-	few	TRBJ1-1	CASSYRGTYTEAFF	TGTGCCAGCAGTTACAGGGGCACGTACACTGAAGCTTTCTTT
TRBV15	-	few	TRBJ2-1	CATSRYLDSNEQFF	TGTGCCACCAGCAGATATCTTGACAGCAATGAGCAGTTCTTC
TRBV5-1	TRBD2	-	TRBJ2-5	CASSFLAGTSGSWETQYF	TGCGCCAGCAGCTTCTTAGCCGGGACTAGCGGGAGTTGGGAGACCCAGTACTTC
TRBV6-1	-	few	TRBJ1-5	CASSEQTSNQPQHF	TGTGCCAGCAGTGAACAGACAAGCAATCAGCCCCAGCATTTT
TRBV5-1	-	few	TRBJ2-7	CASNHGQGLAYEQYF	TGCGCCAGCAATCACGGGCAGGGACTCGCCTACGAGCAGTACTTC
TRBV6-5	TRBD1	-	TRBJ2-3	CASSSSGTGRTDTQYF	TGTGCCAGCAGTTCGTCCGGGACAGGGAGGACAGATACGCAGTATTTT
TRBV29-1	TRBD1	-	TRBJ1-1	CSVLGQLNTEAFF	TGCAGCGTTCTGGGACAGCTGAACACTGAAGCTTTCTTT
TRBV27	TRBD1	-	TRBJ2-3	CASSSPDRGLDTQYF	TGTGCCAGCAGTTCCCCGGACAGGGGTTTGGATACGCAGTATTTT
TRBV5-6	TRBD2	few	TRBJ2-1	CASSLGAGVYNEQFF	TGTGCCAGCAGCTTAGGAGCGGGAGTCTACAATGAGCAGTTCTTC
TRBV7-6	TRBD2	few	TRBJ2-3	CASSLTAGALRRDTQYF	TGTGCCAGCAGCTTAACTGCGGGAGCGCTGCGTAGAGATACGCAGTATTTT
TRBV18	TRBD1	few	TRBJ1-5	CASSLGTGTYSQPQHF	TGTGCCAGCTCACTCGGGACAGGGACCTATAGTCAGCCCCAGCATTTT
TRBV30	-	few	TRBJ1-2	CAWSVHPGYGYTF	TGTGCCTGGAGTGTACATCCTGGTTATGGCTACACCTTC
TRBV11-2	-	few	TRBJ2-7	CASSSLGPYYEQYF	TGTGCCAGCAGCTCTCTAGGCCCCTACTACGAGCAGTACTTC
TRBV5-4	TRBD2	few	TRBJ2-6	CASSLRLAGVGANVLTF	TGTGCCAGCAGCTTGAGACTAGCGGGAGTTGGGGCCAACGTCCTGACTTTC
TRBV2	-	-	TRBJ2-1	CASSFGPPEAQFF	TGTGCCAGCAGTTTTGGCCCTCCGGAGGCGCAGTTCTTC
TRBV7-2	TRBD2	few	TRBJ2-7	CASSLQPRLADRDQYF	TGTGCCAGCAGCTTACAACCCCGGCTAGCGGACCGCGACCAGTACTTC
TRBV7-2	TRBD1	few	TRBJ1-1	CASSSGQGMGTEAFF	TGTGCCAGCAGCTCCGGACAGGGTATGGGGACTGAAGCTTTCTTT
TRBV5-1	-	few	TRBJ2-7	CASSTGATYEQYF	TGCGCCAGCAGCACGGGAGCCACCTACGAGCAGTACTTC
TRBV2	-	few	TRBJ1-5	CASTFGQHSNQPQHF	TGTGCCAGCACCTTTGGACAGCATAGCAATCAGCCCCAGCATTTT
TRBV29-1	TRBD1	-	TRBJ1-1	CSGREQGALEAFF	TGCAGCGGCCGAGAACAGGGGGCTTTGGAAGCTTTCTTT
TRBV29-1	-	few	TRBJ1-2	CSVGAGGAYGYTF	TGCAGCGTGGGAGCGGGGGGTGCCTATGGCTACACCTTC
TRBV19	TRBD2	-	TRBJ2-7	CASNSGLAGGEQYF	TGTGCCTCAAACTCGGGACTAGCAGGAGGAGAGCAGTACTTC
TRBV29-1	-	few	TRBJ1-2	CSVEGLTGNYGYTF	TGCAGCGTTGAAGGGCTGACAGGAAACTATGGCTACACCTTC
TRBV11-2	TRBD2	-	TRBJ2-3	CASSFNSGRWTDTQYF	TGTGCCAGCAGCTTTAATAGCGGGAGGTGGACAGATACGCAGTATTTT
TRBV4-1	-	-	TRBJ2-1	CASSQGYSEQFF	TGCGCCAGCAGCCAAGGCTATAGTGAGCAGTTCTTC
TRBV28	-	few	TRBJ1-2	CASSSTRALYGYTF	TGTGCCAGCAGTTCGACGAGGGCCCTCTATGGCTACACCTTC
TRBV30	-	few	TRBJ2-3	CAWSIIADTQYF	TGTGCCTGGAGTATCATAGCGGATACGCAGTATTTT